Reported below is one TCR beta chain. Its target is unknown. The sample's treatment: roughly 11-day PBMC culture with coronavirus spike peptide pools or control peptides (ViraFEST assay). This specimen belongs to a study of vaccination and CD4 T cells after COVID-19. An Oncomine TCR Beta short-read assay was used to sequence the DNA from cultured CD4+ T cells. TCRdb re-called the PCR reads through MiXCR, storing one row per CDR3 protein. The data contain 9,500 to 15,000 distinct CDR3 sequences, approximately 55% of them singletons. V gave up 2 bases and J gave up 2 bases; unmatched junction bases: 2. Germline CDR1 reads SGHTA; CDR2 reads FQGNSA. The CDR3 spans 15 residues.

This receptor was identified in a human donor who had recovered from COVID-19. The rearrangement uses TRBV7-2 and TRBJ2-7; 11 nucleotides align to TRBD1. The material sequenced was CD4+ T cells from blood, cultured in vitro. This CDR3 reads CASSLLGQGAYEQYF. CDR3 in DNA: TGTGCCAGCAGCTTACTGGGACAGGGGGCCTACGAGCAGTACTTC. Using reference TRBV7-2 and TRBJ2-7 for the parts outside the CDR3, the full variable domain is GAGVSQSPSNKVTEKGKDVELRCDPISGHTALYWYRQSLGQGLEFLIYFQGNSAPDKSGLPSDRFSAERTGGSVSTLTIQRTQQEDSAVYLCASSLLGQGAYEQYFGPGTRLTVT.